Each of the 22 T cell receptor beta chains below was sequenced from the same sample in a study of T-cell reconstitution after alpha-beta-depleted transplantation in children. Unique molecular identifiers were incorporated during preparation of the TCRbeta library. TCRdb ran MiXCR on the PCR reads and lists one entry per CDR3 protein. The sample shows about 980,000 distinct CDR3 sequences, roughly 29% of them seen only once. The material sequenced was PBMCs, mostly from graft donor cells, taken 360 days after TCRalphabeta/CD19-depleted stem cell transplant. All receptors derive from a boy under two years old who had a stem cell transplant for SCID, so the T cells may come from the graft donor.

The table lists this clonotype with a few counts. The chain has TRBV20-1 and TRBJ2-5; 10 bases align to TRBD2. The CDR3 totals 15 residues. The V segment lost 3 bases and the J segment 4 bases; nucleotides outside the gene matches: 8. The germline CDR1 and CDR2 sequences are DFQATT and SNEGSKA (reference sequence). CDR3 amino acids: CSASVSGGRVETQYF. The CDR3 region has the DNA TGCAGTGCTAGCGTTAGCGGGGGGCGAGTAGAGACCCAGTACTTC.

This clonotype was counted only a few times. The chain links TRBV5-1 to TRBJ1-1; D gene uncertain. Germline loops: CDR1 SGHRS, CDR2 YFSETQ. V shed 0 bases and J shed 6 bases, with 15 bases lying between them. This CDR3 comprises 15 residues. The chain's CDR3 is CASSLARPLRAEAFF. The CDR3 nucleotides read TGCGCCAGCAGCTTGGCCCGGCCCCTTCGGGCTGAAGCTTTCTTT.

This clonotype was detected only a few times. This chain links TRBV5-6 with TRBJ1-3, with 8 bases identical to TRBD1. Germline CDR1 reads SGHDT; CDR2 reads YYEEEE. J was trimmed by 4 bases and V by 4 bases; bases with no gene match: 7. This CDR3 region has 15 residues. In DNA, the CDR3 is TGTGCCAGCAGCCTTGGACAGGGCGGAGGAAACACCATATATTTT. Its protein product is CASSLGQGGGNTIYF.

The chain uses TRBV12-3 or TRBV12-4 and TRBJ2-3; D call uncertain. There are 14 residues in the CDR3. Trimming stripped 9 bases from V and 3 bases from J, with 16 bases between. CDR3 in DNA: TGTGCCAGTGGTGGGCAGGTCGATACAGATACGCAGTATTTT. Protein product: CASGGQVDTDTQYF.

The chain employs TRBV4-3 and TRBJ2-3; D not resolved. CDR1 and CDR2 from the germline V gene are LGHNA and YSLEER. V dropped 4 bases and J dropped 4 bases, with 15 bases sitting between them. The CDR3 spans 15 residues. As DNA, the CDR3 is TGCGCCAGCAGCCGGAGACCCCTCGGGTCAGATACGCAGTATTTT. Residues: CASSRRPLGSDTQYF.

This clonotype was detected only a few times. CDR3 loop: CAIRGGTDTQYF. CDR3 sequence (DNA): TGTGCCATCCGGGGGGGTACAGATACGCAGTATTTT. This chain links TRBV28 with TRBJ2-3, with TRBD2 matching over 8 bases. Trimming cost V 10 bases and J 3 bases; bases outside gene matches: 3. The length of the CDR3 is 12 residues. The V gene's germline CDR1 is MDHEN and CDR2 SYDVKM.

This clonotype was detected ten times or more. This chain links TRBV20-1 with TRBJ1-3, with 8 positions matching TRBD1. This CDR3 is 13 amino acids long. Germline V gene data show CDR1 as DFQATT and CDR2 as SNEGSKA (reference sequence). Losses at the gene ends were 4 bases for V and 6 bases for J; bases not matched to a gene: 5. CDR3: CSAMDRVQNTIYF. The CDR3 coding sequence is TGCAGTGCTATGGACAGGGTGCAAAACACCATATATTTT.

This clonotype turned up a few times. The CDR3 sequence: CASKSWTGTNYGYTF. CDR3 nucleotide sequence: TGCGCCAGCAAAAGCTGGACAGGGACCAACTATGGCTACACCTTC. This chain connects TRBV5-1 to TRBJ1-2; 8 nucleotides align to TRBD1. With 6 bases clipped from V and 2 bases from J, the junction kept 9 bases outside the gene matches. Germline assignment: CDR1 SGHRS and CDR2 YFSETQ. The CDR3 spans 15 residues.

The chain joins TRBV5-1 to TRBJ1-4, with 7 bases lining up with TRBD1. CDR3 size: 16 residues. Per germline, CDR1 SGHRS and CDR2 YFSETQ. V shed 4 bases and J 5 bases; nucleotides not matched to a gene: 11. The CDR3 loop reads CASSTDPGTVNEKLFF. The CDR3 region has the DNA TGCGCCAGCAGCACGGACCCCGGGACAGTGAATGAAAAACTGTTTTTT.

The V and J genes are TRBV15 and TRBJ1-5; D unclear. Germline V lookup: CDR1 LNHNV, CDR2 YYDKDF (reference sequence). The CDR3 loop spans 15 amino acids. Deletions cut 3 bases from V and 1 base from J, with 10 bases between. The CDR3 DNA is TGTGCCACCAGCAGCCTGCGTGTCAGCAATCAGCCCCAGCATTTT. It translates to CATSSLRVSNQPQHF.

The V gene is TRBV11-2, the J gene TRBJ1-1; D uncertain. CDR1 is SGHAT, CDR2 FQNNGV, per germline. The V and J ends lost 4 bases and 8 bases respectively, with 14 bases between them. The CDR3 spans 13 residues. The DNA of the CDR3 is TGTGCCAGCAGCTCAAACGAGGGCGTAGAAGCTTTCTTT. Translating it yields CASSSNEGVEAFF.

In this sample, this clonotype turned up a few times. The chain combines TRBV9 with TRBJ1-1, with no clear D. Germline assignment: CDR1 SGDLS and CDR2 YYNGEE. This CDR3 spans 15 amino acids. The V end was cut by 0 bases, the J end by 2 bases, with 11 bases between. The DNA for the CDR3 is TGTGCCAGCAGCGTAGCGCCGGTATCTAACACTGAAGCTTTCTTT. Its translation is CASSVAPVSNTEAFF.

The rearrangement links TRBV2 to TRBJ1-1; weak D call: TRBD1 (5 bases). The germline V gene encodes CDR1 SNHLY and CDR2 FYNNEI. V was trimmed by 7 bases and J by 6 bases, leaving 21 bases between them. This CDR3 region has 15 residues. The CDR3 DNA reads TGTGCCAGCACCGAGCCCGGGGGGAGGCGGGCTGAAGCTTTCTTT. This translates into CASTEPGGRRAEAFF.

This rearrangement joins TRBV7-6 to TRBJ2-2; 8 bases match TRBD2. J was trimmed by 6 bases and V by 6 bases; bases with no gene match: 9. This CDR3 spans 15 amino acids. Germline CDR1 and CDR2: SGHVS and FNYEAQ. CDR3 nucleotides: TGTGCCAGCAGTTGGGGGACTAGTATCGCCGGGGAGCTGTTTTTT. Protein sequence: CASSWGTSIAGELFF.

This clonotype came up a few times. The chain employs TRBV20-1 and TRBJ2-2, with 11 bases that match TRBD2. Per germline, CDR1 DFQATT and CDR2 SNEGSKA (reference sequence). Trimming cost V 0 bases and J 4 bases; bases outside gene matches: 4. The CDR3 is made up of 16 amino acids. The CDR3 bases are TGCAGTGCTAGAGATCCCCTAGCGGGGGGCACCGGGGAGCTGTTTTTT. Translation gives CSARDPLAGGTGELFF.

This clonotype is a singleton in its sample. This chain links TRBV20-1 with TRBJ2-1; the match to TRBD2 covers 10 bases. CDR1 and CDR2 (germline): DFQATT, SNEGSKA (reference sequence). Trimming at V came to 3 bases and at J to 10 bases, leaving 12 bases not matched to a gene. The CDR3 consists of 15 residues. The chain's CDR3 is CSARVVAGGGGEQFF. CDR3 coding DNA: TGCAGTGCTAGGGTAGTAGCGGGGGGAGGGGGCGAGCAGTTCTTC.

This clonotype was seen only a few times. The rearrangement uses TRBV12-3 or TRBV12-4 and TRBJ2-2, with 8 bases fitting TRBD2. The CDR3 is 18 amino acids. The ends lost 6 bases at V and 4 bases at J; junction bases unmatched: 16. The CDR3 DNA sequence: TGTGCCAGCAGGCGCCTTCTGGCGGGGGGCCGTGGCACCGGGGAGCTGTTTTTT. Amino acids: CASRRLLAGGRGTGELFF.

This clonotype has more than one count but fewer than ten. CDR3 in DNA: TGTGCCAGCAGGAGCCCGGGACTGAGGAGCTCCTACGAGCAGTACTTC. It specifies CASRSPGLRSSYEQYF. This chain links TRBV2 with TRBJ2-7; TRBD2 is a possible D gene (6 bases). Deletions cut 6 bases from V and 0 bases from J, with 18 bases between. This CDR3 comprises 16 residues. From germline, CDR1 is SNHLY and CDR2 FYNNEI.

This clonotype has just a few counts. The V call is TRBV15, the J call TRBJ1-5, with 7 positions matching TRBD1. The V segment lost 0 bases and the J segment 7 bases; nucleotides outside the gene matches: 9. The CDR3 sequence is 16 residues long. The germline V gene has CDR1 LNHNV and CDR2 YYDKDF (reference sequence). CDR3 amino acids: CATSRDRRGRGQPQHF. CDR3 sequence (DNA): TGTGCCACCAGCAGAGATCGGAGGGGGCGCGGGCAGCCCCAGCATTTT.

This sequence joins TRBV5-1 and TRBJ2-3, with D hard to call. Germline CDR1 SGHRS, CDR2 YFSETQ. The CDR3 extends over 17 amino acids. V lost 4 bases, J lost 0 bases, and 18 bases lay in between. The CDR3 reads CASSMGAEVYSTDTQYF. The CDR3 DNA sequence: TGCGCCAGCAGCATGGGCGCGGAAGTCTATAGCACAGATACGCAGTATTTT.

For the CDR3, the DNA is TGCGCCAGCAGCTTGGCGGCGGGGACGCAAACTCGCACAGATACGCAGTATTTT. Encoded protein: CASSLAAGTQTRTDTQYF. The chain has TRBV5-1 and TRBJ2-3; D might be TRBD2 (6 bases). The V gene lost 0 bases and the J gene lost 1 base, with 18 bases spanning the gap. The CDR3 contains 18 residues. Germline values: CDR1 SGHRS, CDR2 YFSETQ.

This clonotype was counted between two and nine times. The chain has TRBV7-3 and TRBJ1-1; D is unresolved. V lost 0 bases, J lost 5 bases, and 7 bases lay in between. The V gene's germline CDR1 is SGHTA and CDR2 FQGTGA. The CDR3 has 13 amino acids. CDR3 in DNA: TGTGCCAGCAGCTTAACGCAGACAACTGAAGCTTTCTTT. Its translation is CASSLTQTTEAFF.